The 28 T cell receptor beta chains reported below all come from one sample, sequenced in a study of beta chain features in type 1 diabetes. Investigators reverse transcribed all isolated RNA, so they sequenced expressed TCRB transcripts. The assay was immunoSEQ multiplex PCR, and TCRdb's table has in-frame clones only and misses some. The sample holds hundreds of thousands of clones, 25% to 35% seen once. Sequencing was carried out using naive CD4+ T cells from blood. These receptors were taken from a man between 18 and 35 years old in good health.

To note about this clone: The same CDR3 is also encoded by other DNA sequences in this sample. This chain uses TRBV7-9 with TRBJ2-7, with TRBD1 as a possible D gene (6 bases). Germline V gene sequence: CDR1 SEHNR, CDR2 FQNEAQ (reference sequence). Trimming took off 6 bases at V and 3 bases at J, with 9 bases between the two ends. The CDR3 totals 12 residues. The CDR3 here is CASSEQGYEQYF. The CDR3 DNA reads TGTGCCAGCAGTGAACAGGGCTACGAGCAGTACTTC.

The table lists this clone with a few counts. The chain combines TRBV7-2 with TRBJ2-7; 10 nucleotides match TRBD1. There are 14 residues in the CDR3. With 5 bases clipped from V and 4 bases from J, the junction kept 5 bases outside the gene matches. In germline, CDR1 is SGHTA, CDR2 FQGNSA. The DNA of the CDR3 is TGTGCCAGCAGCACGGACAGGGGGTTGTACGAGCAGTACTTC. This encodes CASSTDRGLYEQYF.

The CDR3 is CASSPKREGAYEQYF. In nucleotides, the CDR3 is TGTGCCAGCAGTCCAAAGCGGGAGGGCGCCTACGAGCAGTACTTC. The chain uses TRBV28 and TRBJ2-7; TRBD2 aligns across 10 bases. CDR1 and CDR2 (germline): MDHEN, SYDVKM. With V trimmed by 5 bases and J by 2 bases, 6 bases remained unmatched. There are 15 residues in the CDR3. Combining the CDR3 with reference TRBV28 and TRBJ2-7 gives the whole variable domain DVKVTQSSRYLVKRTGEKVFLECVQDMDHENMFWYRQDPGLGLRLIYFSYDVKMKEKGDIPEGYSVSREKKERFSLILESASTNQTSMYLCASSPKREGAYEQYFGPGTRLTVT.

This chain uses TRBV4-2 with TRBJ1-2, with D possibly being TRBD1 (5 bases). Germline lookup yields CDR1 LGHNA and CDR2 YNFKEQ. V lost 1 base, J lost 4 bases, and 19 bases lay in between. The CDR3 sequence is 17 residues long. This chain's CDR3 is CASSQAPAPGAGYGYTF. CDR3 nucleotides: TGTGCCAGCAGCCAAGCTCCCGCACCCGGGGCTGGCTATGGCTACACCTTC.

The rearrangement uses TRBV11-2 and TRBJ2-6; 7 bases are a match to TRBD1. Trimming at V came to 4 bases and at J to 4 bases, leaving 7 bases not matched to a gene. This CDR3 spans 16 amino acids. The V gene's germline CDR1 is SGHAT and CDR2 FQNNGV. CDR3 sequence: CASSSPRGRGANVLTF. The DNA for the CDR3 is TGTGCCAGCAGCTCCCCGAGGGGGCGCGGGGCCAACGTCCTGACTTTC.

This chain joins TRBV25-1 and TRBJ1-3; D remains ambiguous. The CDR3 is 18 amino acids. Deletions cut 1 base from V and 0 bases from J, with 16 bases between. Germline V gene data show CDR1 as MGHDK and CDR2 as SYGVNS. The CDR3 region is CASSESEVTFSSGNTIYF. In DNA form, the CDR3 reads TGTGCCAGCAGTGAATCCGAGGTTACCTTTAGCTCTGGAAACACCATATATTTT.

This CDR3 reads CSVVDTGTEETQYF. The CDR3 nucleotides read TGCAGCGTTGTTGACACCGGGACGGAAGAGACCCAGTACTTC. V and J are TRBV29-1 and TRBJ2-5; D is perhaps TRBD1 or TRBD2 (5 bases each). Germline CDR1 is SQVTM and CDR2 is ANQGSEA. This CDR3 is built from 14 residues. V lost 4 bases and J 3 bases, leaving 15 bases between the germline ends.

The rearrangement joins TRBV11-2 to TRBJ2-3, with 8 bases lining up with TRBD2. The germline gives CDR1 SGHAT, CDR2 FQNNGV. Trimming took 0 bases from V and 6 from J; bases not matched to a gene: 2. This CDR3 is built from 14 residues. The chain's CDR3 is CASSLDRTSDTQYF. The DNA for the CDR3 is TGTGCCAGCAGCTTAGATCGGACTAGCGATACGCAGTATTTT.

The rearrangement uses TRBV10-3 and TRBJ2-5; TRBD2 matches at 9 bases. V trimming: 8 bases; J trimming: 0 bases; junction bases outside the gene matches: 4. Per germline, CDR1 ENHRY and CDR2 SYGVKD. This CDR3 spans 14 amino acids. The CDR3 protein is CAISLAGYQETQYF. CDR3 DNA sequence: TGTGCCATCTCCCTAGCGGGGTACCAAGAGACCCAGTACTTC.

This clone was observed a handful of times. The V and J genes are TRBV28 and TRBJ2-1, with D unclear. Germline V gene lookup returns CDR1 MDHEN and CDR2 SYDVKM. This CDR3 spans 12 amino acids. With 7 bases removed from V and 9 bases from J, the gap between germline ends came to 13 bases. The CDR3 region is CASNEAQSEQFF. The CDR3 region has the DNA TGTGCCAGCAACGAGGCCCAGAGTGAGCAGTTCTTC.

The chain links TRBV18 to TRBJ1-2; D is ambiguous. This CDR3 region has 13 residues. The germline V and J ends were trimmed by 2 bases and 6 bases, with 10 bases remaining between them. CDR1 and CDR2 (germline): KGHSH, LQKENI. The CDR3 loop is CASSPERDHGYTF. The CDR3 coding sequence is TGTGCCAGCTCACCAGAGCGGGATCATGGCTACACCTTC.

In this sample, this clone turned up a few times. J is TRBJ2-5 and V is TRBV10-3; the match to TRBD2 covers 16 bases. Unmatched junction bases numbered 3, after V lost 3 bases and J lost 5 bases. In germline, CDR1 is ENHRY, CDR2 SYGVKD. The CDR3 totals 16 residues. The CDR3 loop is CAISDPGLAGGETQYF. CDR3 nucleotide sequence: TGTGCCATCAGTGACCCGGGACTAGCGGGAGGGGAGACCCAGTACTTC.

A few counts support this clone. This chain links TRBV7-6 with TRBJ2-1, with 11 bases that match TRBD2. CDR1 is SGHVS, CDR2 FNYEAQ, per germline. The CDR3 has 16 amino acids. The J segment lost 7 bases and the V segment lost 0 bases, leaving 5 bases of the junction unmatched. The CDR3 DNA is TGTGCCAGCAGCTTAGCGCACGCTAGCGGGAGGAATGAGCAGTTCTTC. It is translated as CASSLAHASGRNEQFF.

The rearrangement links TRBV11-2 to TRBJ2-1; the D gene is possibly TRBD2 (6 bases). The length of the CDR3 is 12 residues. Germline CDR1 is SGHAT and CDR2 is FQNNGV. V lost 0 bases to trimming and J lost 13 bases, with 10 bases between them. CDR3 protein: CASSLETSNQFF. The CDR3 DNA is TGTGCCAGCAGCTTAGAGACTAGTAATCAGTTCTTC.

The J gene is TRBJ2-5, the V gene TRBV7-2; D is possibly TRBD2 (6 bases). CDR1 SGHTA and CDR2 FQGNSA come from the germline V gene. V dropped 3 bases and J dropped 1 base, with 6 bases sitting between them. The CDR3 runs 13 residues. The CDR3 region has the DNA TGTGCCAGCAGCTTGCGGGGCCAAGAGACCCAGTACTTC. This translates into CASSLRGQETQYF.

V gene TRBV2 combines with J gene TRBJ2-1, with D possibly matching TRBD2 (5 bases). Per the germline V gene, CDR1 is SNHLY and CDR2 is FYNNEI. The V and J ends lost 7 bases and 9 bases respectively, with 19 bases between them. The CDR3 sequence is 14 residues long. CDR3 protein: CASTRAPNSSEQFF. The CDR3 DNA reads TGTGCCAGCACGAGGGCACCGAACAGTAGTGAGCAGTTCTTC.

The chain is built from TRBV7-2 and TRBJ2-7; 7 bases line up with TRBD2. This CDR3 is 15 amino acids long. Germline V gene data show CDR1 as SGHTA and CDR2 as FQGNSA. Trimming removed 5 bases from V and 1 base from J; junction bases left unmatched: 8. The CDR3 DNA reads TGTGCCAGCAGCGCGTTAGCGGGCCTATCCTACGAGCAGTACTTC. Residues: CASSALAGLSYEQYF.

The rearrangement uses TRBV30 and TRBJ1-5; 11 positions agree with TRBD1. The CDR3 totals 18 residues. J was trimmed by 0 bases and V by 0 bases; bases with no gene match: 7. The germline CDR1 and CDR2 sequences are GTSNPN and SVGIG (reference sequence). This CDR3 is CAWSVRGTGGYSNQPQHF. Here the CDR3 DNA reads TGTGCCTGGAGTGTACGAGGGACAGGGGGATATAGCAATCAGCCCCAGCATTTT.

The rearrangement joins TRBV9 to TRBJ2-5; no clear D gene. CDR1 is SGDLS and CDR2 is YYNGEE in the germline V gene. This CDR3 has 13 amino acids. V lost 0 bases and J 3 bases, leaving 6 bases between the germline ends. The CDR3 DNA reads TGTGCCAGCAGCGTAGGGCAGAAAGAGACCCAGTACTTC. Protein product: CASSVGQKETQYF.

This clone has only a few counts. The V and J genes are TRBV6-6 and TRBJ1-4, with 7 bases matching TRBD1. The CDR3 covers 14 residues. Germline CDR1 is MNHNY and CDR2 is SVGAGI (reference sequence). Trimming took 4 bases from V and 7 from J; bases not matched to a gene: 6. The CDR3 DNA reads as TGTGCCAGCAGTTTACAGGGGTTTGGTGAAAAACTGTTTTTT. Its translation: CASSLQGFGEKLFF.

In DNA form, the CDR3 reads TGTGCAAGTCGCTCGCTCGACCAGGCGCAGTATTTT. Its protein product is CASRSLDQAQYF. The rearrangement links TRBV12-2 to TRBJ2-3; the D segment call TRBD1 is taken from the table without a DNA check. TRBV12-2 is marked as a pseudogene. CDR3 length: 12 amino acids.

The sample holds a few counts of this clone. CDR3 sequence: CASSWGTSSQSDTQYF. In DNA form, the CDR3 reads TGTGCCAGCAGCTGGGGGACTAGCTCCCAGTCGGATACGCAGTATTTT. This chain uses TRBV7-8 with TRBJ2-3; 9 bases are a match to TRBD2. The CDR3 has 16 residues. Germline assignment: CDR1 SGHVS and CDR2 FQNEAQ. V lost 4 bases to trimming and J lost 6 bases; unmatched junction nucleotides: 11.

The V and J genes are TRBV7-9 and TRBJ2-3; TRBD1 matches at 8 bases. V lost 5 bases and J lost 0; bases outside the gene matches: 4. CDR1 and CDR2 (germline): SEHNR, FQNEAQ (reference sequence). The CDR3 has 15 residues. CDR3 loop: CASSTRDRSTDTQYF. The CDR3 coding sequence is TGTGCCAGCAGCACCAGGGACAGGAGCACAGATACGCAGTATTTT.

This clone was seen only a few times. The chain uses TRBV28 and TRBJ2-5, with 10 nucleotides matching TRBD2. Per the germline V gene, CDR1 is MDHEN and CDR2 is SYDVKM. The CDR3 has 14 residues. With V trimmed by 3 bases and J by 5 bases, 3 bases remained unmatched. The CDR3 sequence is CASSFTGLAETQYF. CDR3 in DNA: TGTGCCAGCAGTTTCACGGGACTAGCGGAGACCCAGTACTTC.

This clone was seen only a few times. This chain uses TRBV28 with TRBJ1-2; D remains unclear. The V end was cut by 5 bases, the J end by 4 bases, with 5 bases between. The CDR3 is 11 amino acids. Germline loops: CDR1 MDHEN, CDR2 SYDVKM. Here the CDR3 DNA reads TGTGCCAGCAGTACCGTCTATGGCTACACCTTC. Amino acid sequence: CASSTVYGYTF.

The V call is TRBV27, the J call TRBJ2-1; 8 nucleotides align to TRBD2. Germline trimming cut 7 bases from V and 8 bases from J; bases unmatched to any gene: 10. This CDR3 has 14 residues. CDR1 is MNHEY and CDR2 is SMNVEV in the germline V gene (reference sequence). The CDR3 loop reads CASTPWGLEDEQFF. The CDR3 nucleotides read TGTGCCAGCACCCCGTGGGGACTAGAGGATGAGCAGTTCTTC.

The V call is TRBV4-3, the J call TRBJ2-1; 13 nucleotides align to TRBD2. The CDR3 totals 15 residues. The junction had 4 bases not matched to a gene; V was cut back by 4 bases and J by 7 bases. CDR1 is LGHNA and CDR2 is YSLEER in the germline V gene. Here the CDR3 DNA reads TGCGCCAGCAGCCTCCGGACTAGCGGGAGAAATGAGCAGTTCTTC. The encoded protein is CASSLRTSGRNEQFF.

This chain uses TRBV30 with TRBJ1-2; weak D call: TRBD1 (6 bases). The CDR3 totals 16 residues. Germline CDR1 reads GTSNPN; CDR2 reads SVGIG (reference sequence). Deletions cut 1 base from V and 3 bases from J, with 18 bases between. CDR3 DNA sequence: TGTGCCTGGAGTGCCAGGGGTAGGGGTAGGGACTATGGCTACACCTTC. Translation: CAWSARGRGRDYGYTF.